This T cell receptor beta chain derives from a study of T cells expressing NK-cell markers. Study-level results: The dominant NKG2C+ clonotypes represented roughly 1.0-7.5% of CD8+ T cells in 6 or 7 donors.

A word on this clonotype: Antigen specificity is unknown.

Reprocessing the 5' RACE reads, TCRdb reports a single entry for every CDR3 protein and omits DNA. The sample totals 440,000 or so distinct CDR3 sequences. Germline lookup yields CDR1 SQVTM and CDR2 ANQGSEA. The CDR3 totals 13 residues. The TCR was taken from a woman between 18 and 70 years old in good health. The chain couples TRBV29-1 to TRBJ2-5; TCRdb's D gene call, TRBD1, goes unchecked for lack of DNA. Sample: blood T cells: a sorted CD56 or NKG2C T cell subset, CD4+ or CD8+ T cells, or bulk PBMC T cells (not recorded which). CDR3 protein: CSVIPGQRETQYF.